The T cell receptor (beta chain) under discussion was sequenced for a study of T cell responses to AZD1222 COVID-19 vaccine. This CDR3 contains 13 residues. With V trimmed by 5 bases and J by 4 bases, 4 bases remained unmatched. The germline gives CDR1 MNHEY, CDR2 SVGEGT. Libraries were prepared by immunoSEQ multiplex PCR; TCRdb keeps only in-frame clonotypes and omits some of them. The table lists 130,000 to 150,000 clones, 70% to 90% of them singletons. Sequenced here: peripheral blood, sampled on day 0 of AZD1222 vaccination. This chain links TRBV6-2 or TRBV6-3 with TRBJ1-1, with TRBD1 identical over 7 bases. This receptor was identified in an adult in good health. The CDR3 loop is CASSVGGGTEAFF. The CDR3 DNA follows: TGTGCCAGCAGTGTAGGGGGCGGCACTGAAGCTTTCTTT.